Sequencing of this TCR beta chain was carried out in a study of blood T cells in healthy people across ages. About this clonotype: Antigen: not known.

Through a sample-barcoded 5' primer and a J-beta primer mix, a second PCR was run for roughly 6 to 11 cycles. Researchers report that a template-switch adaptor with 12 random nucleotides tagged each cDNA molecule. TCRdb used MiXCR to reprocess the 5' RACE reads, holding one entry per CDR3 protein. The sample has approximately 730,000 distinct CDR3 sequences; roughly 50% are singletons. Looked up from germline, CDR1 is PRHDT and CDR2 is FYEKMQ (reference sequence). The V end lost 3 bases, the J end lost 9 bases, and 9 bases lay between the germline ends. CDR3 length: 12 amino acids. Whenever a sample was processed, at least 6.5 million PBMCs were isolated. Study findings and constraints: Diversity estimates drawn from one million T cells were deemed underestimates. Shifts in expanded clonotypes may have been confounded by donor CMV status, which was unknown.

The clonotype was recovered from a man at least 80 years old in good health. Sample: blood. This chain links TRBV13 with TRBJ2-1; TRBD2 is a possible D gene (5 bases). The CDR3 DNA reads as TGTGCCAGCAGCTTGCGGGTGGGTGAGCAGTTCTTC. This gives the protein CASSLRVGEQFF. Combining the CDR3 with reference TRBV13 and TRBJ2-1 gives the whole variable domain AAGVIQSPRHLIKEKRETATLKCYPIPRHDTVYWYQQGPGQDPQFLISFYEKMQSDKGSIPDRFSAQQFSDYHSELNMSSLELGDSALYFCASSLRVGEQFFGPGTRLTVL.